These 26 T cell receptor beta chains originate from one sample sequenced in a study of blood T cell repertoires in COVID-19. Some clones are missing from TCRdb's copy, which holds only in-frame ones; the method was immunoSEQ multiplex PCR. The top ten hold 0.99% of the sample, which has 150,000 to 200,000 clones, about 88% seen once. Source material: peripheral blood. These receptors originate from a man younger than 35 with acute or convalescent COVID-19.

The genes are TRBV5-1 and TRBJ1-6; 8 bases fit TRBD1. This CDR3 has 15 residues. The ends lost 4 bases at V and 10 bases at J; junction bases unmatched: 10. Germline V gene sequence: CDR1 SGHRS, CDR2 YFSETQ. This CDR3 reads CASSRMDREGSPLHF. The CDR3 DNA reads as TGCGCCAGCAGCCGAATGGACAGGGAAGGGTCACCCCTCCACTTT.

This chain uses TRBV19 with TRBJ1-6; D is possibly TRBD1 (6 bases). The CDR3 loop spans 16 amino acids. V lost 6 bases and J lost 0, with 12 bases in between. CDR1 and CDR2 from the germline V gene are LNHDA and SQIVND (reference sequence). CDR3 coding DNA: TGTGCCAGTAGAACCACAGGGAGCTCCTATAATTCACCCCTCCACTTT. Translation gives CASRTTGSSYNSPLHF.

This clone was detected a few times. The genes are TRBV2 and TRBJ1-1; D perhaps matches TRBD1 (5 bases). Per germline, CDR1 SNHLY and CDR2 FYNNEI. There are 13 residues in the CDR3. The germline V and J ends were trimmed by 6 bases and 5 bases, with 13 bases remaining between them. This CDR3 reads CASSNRGRTEAFF. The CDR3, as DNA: TGTGCCAGCAGCAATAGGGGTCGAACTGAAGCTTTCTTT.

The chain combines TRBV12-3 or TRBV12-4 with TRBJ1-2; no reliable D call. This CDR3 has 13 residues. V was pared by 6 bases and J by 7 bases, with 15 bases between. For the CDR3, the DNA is TGTGCCAGCAGCACAGCCACCCCTGGTGGCTACACCTTC. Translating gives CASSTATPGGYTF.

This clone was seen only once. The CDR3 DNA follows: TGTGCCAGCAGCTTAGAGACAGGCCCCTACGAGCAGTACTTC. Encoded protein: CASSLETGPYEQYF. The J gene is TRBJ2-7, the V gene TRBV7-3, with a weak D call TRBD1 (6 bases). Trimming shortened V by 2 bases and J by 2 bases, and 10 bases separated the two germline ends. This CDR3 comprises 14 residues. The germline gives CDR1 SGHTA, CDR2 FQGTGA.

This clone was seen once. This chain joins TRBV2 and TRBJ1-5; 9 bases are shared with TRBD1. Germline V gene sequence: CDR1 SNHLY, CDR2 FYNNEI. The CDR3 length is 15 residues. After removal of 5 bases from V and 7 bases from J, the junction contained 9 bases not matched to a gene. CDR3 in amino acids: CASSPRTGAGQPQHF. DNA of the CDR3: TGTGCCAGCAGTCCCAGGACAGGGGCGGGCCAGCCCCAGCATTTT.

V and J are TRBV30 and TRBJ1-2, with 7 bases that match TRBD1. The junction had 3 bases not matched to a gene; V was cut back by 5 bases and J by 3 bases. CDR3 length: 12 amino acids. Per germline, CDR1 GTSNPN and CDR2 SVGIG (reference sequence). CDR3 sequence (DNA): TGTGCCTGGGGACAGGATGACTATGGCTACACCTTC. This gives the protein CAWGQDDYGYTF.

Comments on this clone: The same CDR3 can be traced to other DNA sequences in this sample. In nucleotides, the CDR3 is TGCGCCAGCAGCTTGGACAGGGGAAACACTGAAGCTTTCTTT. This translates into CASSLDRGNTEAFF. V and J are TRBV5-1 and TRBJ1-1; 7 bases line up with TRBD1. The CDR3 contains 14 residues. Per germline, CDR1 SGHRS and CDR2 YFSETQ. V dropped 0 bases and J dropped 2; count of bases not matched to a gene: 1.

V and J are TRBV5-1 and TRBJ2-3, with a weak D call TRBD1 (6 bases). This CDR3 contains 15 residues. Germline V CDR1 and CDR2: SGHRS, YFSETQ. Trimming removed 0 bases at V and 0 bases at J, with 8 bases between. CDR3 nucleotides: TGCGCCAGCAGCTTGGGAGGGGGTAGCACAGATACGCAGTATTTT. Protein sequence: CASSLGGGSTDTQYF.

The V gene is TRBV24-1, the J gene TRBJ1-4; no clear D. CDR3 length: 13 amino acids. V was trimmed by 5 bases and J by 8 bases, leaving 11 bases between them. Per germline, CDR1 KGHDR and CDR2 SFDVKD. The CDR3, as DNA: TGTGCCACCAGTGGGGGAGGCGTAGAAAAACTGTTTTTT. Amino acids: CATSGGGVEKLFF.

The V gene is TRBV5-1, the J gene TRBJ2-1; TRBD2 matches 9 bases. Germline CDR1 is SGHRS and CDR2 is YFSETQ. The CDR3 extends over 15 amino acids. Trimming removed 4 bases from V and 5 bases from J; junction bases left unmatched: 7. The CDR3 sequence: CASSQGLARDNEQFF. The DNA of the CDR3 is TGCGCCAGCAGCCAGGGACTAGCAAGGGACAATGAGCAGTTCTTC.

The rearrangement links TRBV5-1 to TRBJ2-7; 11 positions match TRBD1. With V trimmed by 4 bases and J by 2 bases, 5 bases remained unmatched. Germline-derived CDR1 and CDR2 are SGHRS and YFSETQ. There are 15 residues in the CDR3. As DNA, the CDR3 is TGCGCCAGCAGCATTGGGACAGGGGGGACCTACGAGCAGTACTTC. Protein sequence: CASSIGTGGTYEQYF. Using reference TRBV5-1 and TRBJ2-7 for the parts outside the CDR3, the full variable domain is KAGVTQTPRYLIKTRGQQVTLSCSPISGHRSVSWYQQTPGQGLQFLFEYFSETQRNKGNFPGRFSGRQFSNSRSEMNVSTLELGDSALYLCASSIGTGGTYEQYFGPGTRLTVT.

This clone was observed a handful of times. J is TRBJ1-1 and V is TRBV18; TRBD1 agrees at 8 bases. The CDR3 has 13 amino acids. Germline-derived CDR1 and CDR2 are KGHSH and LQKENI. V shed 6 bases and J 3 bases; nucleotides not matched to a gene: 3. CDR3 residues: CASSPTGDTEAFF. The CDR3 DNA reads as TGTGCCAGCTCCCCGACAGGGGACACTGAAGCTTTCTTT.

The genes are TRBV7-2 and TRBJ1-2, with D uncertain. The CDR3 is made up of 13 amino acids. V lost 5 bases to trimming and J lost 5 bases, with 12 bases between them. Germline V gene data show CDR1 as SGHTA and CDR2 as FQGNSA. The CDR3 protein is CASSLRGLYGYTF. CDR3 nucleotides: TGTGCCAGCAGCCTGAGAGGTCTTTATGGCTACACCTTC.

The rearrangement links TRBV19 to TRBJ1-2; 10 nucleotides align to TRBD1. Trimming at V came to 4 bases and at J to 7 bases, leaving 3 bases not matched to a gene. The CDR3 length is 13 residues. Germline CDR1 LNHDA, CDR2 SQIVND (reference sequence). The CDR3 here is CASSRGQGSGYTF. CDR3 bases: TGTGCCAGTAGTAGGGGACAGGGGTCTGGCTACACCTTC.

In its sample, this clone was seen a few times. This chain's CDR3 is CASSSGDSNQPQHF. The CDR3, as DNA: TGTGCCAGCAGCTCGGGGGATAGCAATCAGCCCCAGCATTTT. The gene calls are TRBV7-8 and TRBJ1-5, with TRBD1 as a possible D gene (5 bases). This CDR3 is 14 amino acids long. CDR1 and CDR2 from the germline V gene are SGHVS and FQNEAQ. The V gene lost 4 bases and the J gene lost 0 bases, with 7 bases spanning the gap.

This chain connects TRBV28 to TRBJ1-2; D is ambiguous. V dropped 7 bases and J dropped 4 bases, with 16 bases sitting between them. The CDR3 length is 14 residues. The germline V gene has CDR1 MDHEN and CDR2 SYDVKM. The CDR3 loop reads CASTTLGFGYGYTF. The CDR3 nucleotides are TGTGCCAGCACCACCCTCGGGTTCGGCTATGGCTACACCTTC.

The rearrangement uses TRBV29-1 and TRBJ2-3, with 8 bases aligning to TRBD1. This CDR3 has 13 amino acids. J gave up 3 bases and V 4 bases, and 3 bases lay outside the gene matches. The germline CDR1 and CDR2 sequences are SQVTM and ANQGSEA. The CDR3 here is CSVGTGLTDTQYF. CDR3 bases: TGCAGCGTTGGGACAGGGTTGACAGATACGCAGTATTTT.

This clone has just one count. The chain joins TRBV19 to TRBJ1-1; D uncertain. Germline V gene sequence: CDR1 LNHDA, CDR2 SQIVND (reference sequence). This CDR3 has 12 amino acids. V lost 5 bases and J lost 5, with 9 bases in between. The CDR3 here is CASSLGFTEAFF. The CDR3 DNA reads TGTGCCAGTAGTCTGGGCTTTACTGAAGCTTTCTTT.

The CDR3 loop reads CASSPPGGQFNQPQHF. The CDR3 coding sequence is TGTGCCAGCTCACCACCGGGCGGACAGTTCAATCAGCCCCAGCATTTT. This sequence joins TRBV18 and TRBJ1-5, with TRBD1 as a possible D gene (6 bases). V dropped 0 bases and J dropped 3 bases, with 12 bases sitting between them. The CDR3 consists of 16 residues. Germline V gene sequence: CDR1 KGHSH, CDR2 LQKENI. The full variable domain, with the rest looked up from reference TRBV18 and TRBJ1-5, is NAGVMQNPRHLVRRRGQEARLRCSPMKGHSHVYWYRQLPEEGLKFMVYLQKENIIDESGMPKERFSAEFPKEGPSILRIQQVVRGDSAAYFCASSPPGGQFNQPQHFGDGTRLSIL.

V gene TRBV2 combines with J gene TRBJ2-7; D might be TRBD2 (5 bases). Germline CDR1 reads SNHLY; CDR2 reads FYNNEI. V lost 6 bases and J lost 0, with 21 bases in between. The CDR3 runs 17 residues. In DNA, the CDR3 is TGTGCCAGCAGCGAATCACTCCGGGAATCCTTCTCCTACGAGCAGTACTTC. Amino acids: CASSESLRESFSYEQYF.

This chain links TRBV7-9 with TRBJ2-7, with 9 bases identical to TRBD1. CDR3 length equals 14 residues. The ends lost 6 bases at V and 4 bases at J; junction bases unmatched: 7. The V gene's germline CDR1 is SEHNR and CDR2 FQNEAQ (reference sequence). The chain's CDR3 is CASSHPGQGYEQYF. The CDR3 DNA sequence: TGTGCCAGCAGTCATCCGGGACAGGGTTACGAGCAGTACTTC.

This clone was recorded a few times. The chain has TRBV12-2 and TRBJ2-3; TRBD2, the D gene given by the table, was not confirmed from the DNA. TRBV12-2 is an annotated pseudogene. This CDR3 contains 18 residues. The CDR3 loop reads CASRLAGSGGAVFDTQYF. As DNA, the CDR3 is TGTGCAAGTCGCTTAGCCGGTAGCGGGGGGGCTGTGTTCGATACGCAGTATTTT.

CDR3 amino acids: CASSRTDSYGYTF. Written as DNA, the CDR3 is TGTGCCAGCAGTCGGACAGATTCCTATGGCTACACCTTC. V usage is TRBV7-9 and J usage is TRBJ1-2; a weak D match, TRBD1 (6 bases). The germline gives CDR1 SEHNR, CDR2 FQNEAQ (reference sequence). The CDR3 is 13 amino acids. Trimming shortened V by 6 bases and J by 4 bases, and 12 bases separated the two germline ends.

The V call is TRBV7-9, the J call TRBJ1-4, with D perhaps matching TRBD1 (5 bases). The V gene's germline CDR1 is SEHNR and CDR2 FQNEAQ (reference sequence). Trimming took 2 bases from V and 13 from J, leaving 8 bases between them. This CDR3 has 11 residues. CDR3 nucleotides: TGTGCCAGCAGCTTAAGGGGAGGACTGTTTTTT. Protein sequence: CASSLRGGLFF. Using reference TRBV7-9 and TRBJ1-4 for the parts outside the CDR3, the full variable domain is DTGVSQNPRHKITKRGQNVTFRCDPISEHNRLYWYRQTLGQGPEFLTYFQNEAQLEKSRLLSDRFSAERPKGSFSTLEIQRTEQGDSAMYLCASSLRGGLFFGSGTQLSVL.

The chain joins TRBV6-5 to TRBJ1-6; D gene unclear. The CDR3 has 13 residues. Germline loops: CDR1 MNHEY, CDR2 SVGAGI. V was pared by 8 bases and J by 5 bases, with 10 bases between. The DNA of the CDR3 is TGTGCCAGCCGAGCGGCGAATAATTCACCCCTCCACTTT. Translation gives CASRAANNSPLHF.